A single sample gave rise to the 24 T cell receptor beta chains below, sequenced in a study of blood T cell repertoires in COVID-19. Assay: immunoSEQ multiplex PCR; the TCRdb copy retains only in-frame clones and omits some. This sample has about 74,000 clones; roughly 81% occur once, and the top ten carry over 35%. What was sequenced was peripheral blood. Every receptor here comes from a man in his 70s with acute or convalescent COVID-19.

The chain joins TRBV7-9 to TRBJ1-1, with 8 bases lining up with TRBD1. CDR3 length equals 15 residues. The V segment lost 7 bases and the J segment 1 base; nucleotides outside the gene matches: 8. Germline assignment: CDR1 SEHNR and CDR2 FQNEAQ (reference sequence). DNA for the CDR3: TGTGCCAGCACCGGAGACAGGGGCGCGAACACTGAAGCTTTCTTT. Its protein is CASTGDRGANTEAFF.

The CDR3 DNA reads TGTGCCAGCAGTCGAGCCGGGACTCCACTGAACACCGGGGAGCTGTTTTTT. The encoded protein is CASSRAGTPLNTGELFF. This chain connects TRBV7-6 to TRBJ2-2, with a tentative D call TRBD2 (6 bases). Germline lookup yields CDR1 SGHVS and CDR2 FNYEAQ. This CDR3 region has 17 residues. The V end was cut by 6 bases, the J end by 1 base, with 18 bases between.

This rearrangement joins TRBV5-1 to TRBJ1-5; 8 nucleotides match TRBD1. With 5 bases clipped from V and 5 bases from J, the junction kept 9 bases outside the gene matches. The CDR3 is made up of 15 amino acids. The germline V gene encodes CDR1 SGHRS and CDR2 YFSETQ. CDR3 coding DNA: TGCGCCAGCAGTTCCGGACAGGGCCCTCATCAGCCCCAGCATTTT. This gives the protein CASSSGQGPHQPQHF.

This clone was recorded once. V and J are TRBV3-1 (or the pseudogene TRBV3-2) and TRBJ2-1, with TRBD2 matching 9 bases. With 5 bases clipped from V and 7 bases from J, the junction kept 12 bases outside the gene matches. CDR3 size: 16 residues. Germline CDR1 reads LGHDT; CDR2 reads YNNKEL (reference sequence). The CDR3 is CASSASGGRAGNEQFF. The CDR3 bases are TGTGCCAGCAGCGCCTCGGGCGGGAGGGCCGGTAATGAGCAGTTCTTC.

This chain connects TRBV12-3 or TRBV12-4 to TRBJ1-2, with 7 bases identical to TRBD1. V lost 6 bases, J lost 5 bases, and 6 bases stayed unmatched. There are 13 residues in the CDR3. CDR3 sequence (DNA): TGTGCCAGCAGATCTACAGGGGTGTATGGCTACACCTTC. It encodes CASRSTGVYGYTF.

V is TRBV6-1 and J is TRBJ2-7; D is unresolved. V lost 2 bases, J lost 2 bases, and 10 bases lay in between. Per the germline V gene, CDR1 is MNHNS and CDR2 is SASEGT. The length of the CDR3 is 14 residues. The CDR3 nucleotides are TGTGCCAGCAGTGAAAACTTTTCAACCTACGAGCAGTACTTC. The encoded protein is CASSENFSTYEQYF.

This clone has only a few counts. The chain combines TRBV21-1 with TRBJ1-6; the D segment call TRBD1 is taken from the table without a DNA check. TRBV21-1 is a pseudogene segment. This CDR3 has 14 amino acids. In DNA form, the CDR3 reads TGTGCCAGCAGCAAAGTGGCAGGGAACTCACCCCTCCACTTT. It translates to CASSKVAGNSPLHF.

The chain is built from TRBV6-4 and TRBJ1-4; a weak D match, TRBD1 (6 bases). This CDR3 spans 13 amino acids. V dropped 2 bases and J dropped 7 bases, with 8 bases sitting between them. Germline V CDR1 and CDR2: MRHNA, SNTAGT. CDR3 amino acids: CASSDGRGEKLFF. CDR3 nucleotides: TGTGCCAGCAGTGACGGCAGGGGTGAAAAACTGTTTTTT.

This chain links TRBV19 with TRBJ2-1; 7 bases are shared with TRBD2. Per the germline V gene, CDR1 is LNHDA and CDR2 is SQIVND (reference sequence). This CDR3 region has 14 residues. J gave up 12 bases and V 5 bases, and 13 bases lay outside the gene matches. CDR3 nucleotide sequence: TGTGCCAGTAGTGCTACCCCCGGGACTACAGCGCAGTTCTTC. Translation gives CASSATPGTTAQFF.

The chain links TRBV20-1 to TRBJ1-2; no clear D gene. Germline assignment: CDR1 DFQATT and CDR2 SNEGSKA (reference sequence). This CDR3 is 11 amino acids long. V lost 7 bases and J 0 bases, leaving 6 bases between the germline ends. In nucleotides, the CDR3 is TGCAGTGTAGTAACTAACTATGGCTACACCTTC. Translating it yields CSVVTNYGYTF.

In this sample, this clone turned up once. V gene TRBV27 combines with J gene TRBJ2-3; D is perhaps TRBD2 (6 bases). CDR1 MNHEY and CDR2 SMNVEV come from the germline V gene (reference sequence). V was clipped by 6 bases and J by 2 bases, with 9 bases between them. The length of the CDR3 is 13 residues. The CDR3 region is CASRGLLTDTQYF. The CDR3 coding sequence is TGTGCCAGCAGGGGACTCCTCACAGATACGCAGTATTTT.

The table lists this clone with a few counts. The rearrangement links TRBV9 to TRBJ1-2; D gene unclear. CDR3 length: 13 residues. CDR1 and CDR2 (germline): SGDLS, YYNGEE. V lost 1 base and J lost 2, with 6 bases in between. The CDR3 region has the DNA TGTGCCAGCAGCGTACTAACCAACTATGGCTACACCTTC. This translates into CASSVLTNYGYTF.

The CDR3 coding sequence is TGTGCCAGCAGTTCCCTAGACACTAGGGCTTCAACTAATGAAAAACTGTTTTTT. Its protein product is CASSSLDTRASTNEKLFF. V is TRBV28 and J is TRBJ1-4, with D hard to call. From germline, CDR1 is MDHEN and CDR2 SYDVKM. There are 18 residues in the CDR3. The ends were cut back, 4 bases at V and 0 bases at J, with 18 bases in the middle.

Only one count was recorded for this clone. The J gene is TRBJ1-6, the V gene TRBV2; the D is unclear. CDR1 and CDR2 from the germline V gene are SNHLY and FYNNEI. The length of the CDR3 is 13 residues. V lost 4 bases and J lost 12, with 13 bases in between. CDR3 protein: CASSVVPREPLHF. CDR3 nucleotides: TGTGCCAGCAGTGTGGTCCCGCGTGAACCCCTCCACTTT.

The chain employs TRBV19 and TRBJ2-5, with TRBD2 as a possible D gene (7 bases). Germline-derived CDR1 and CDR2 are LNHDA and SQIVND (reference sequence). The CDR3 has 14 residues. V was trimmed by 6 bases and J by 5 bases, leaving 16 bases between them. The CDR3 here is CASSRGARAETQYF. CDR3 DNA: TGTGCCAGTAGCCGGGGGGCCCGAGCGGAGACCCAGTACTTC. Based on the CDR3 plus reference TRBV19 and TRBJ2-5, the full variable domain is DGGITQSPKYLFRKEGQNVTLSCEQNLNHDAMYWYRQDPGQGLRLIYYSQIVNDFQKGDIAEGYSVSREKKESFPLTVTSAQKNPTAFYLCASSRGARAETQYFGPGTRLLVL.

The chain carries TRBV7-3 and TRBJ2-5; D is perhaps TRBD1 (5 bases). The CDR3 is 12 amino acids. Per the germline V gene, CDR1 is SGHTA and CDR2 is FQGTGA. V lost 3 bases, J lost 5 bases, and 7 bases lay in between. CDR3 sequence reads: CASSFRGETQYF. The CDR3 nucleotides are TGTGCCAGCAGCTTTAGGGGCGAGACCCAGTACTTC.

The gene calls are TRBV2 and TRBJ2-7, with TRBD1 identical over 8 bases. With 10 bases clipped from V and 0 bases from J, the junction kept 8 bases outside the gene matches. This CDR3 is built from 14 residues. The V gene's germline CDR1 is SNHLY and CDR2 FYNNEI. This chain's CDR3 is CATRDRPSSYEQYF. DNA of the CDR3: TGTGCCACCCGGGACAGGCCTAGCTCCTACGAGCAGTACTTC.

The V gene is TRBV28, the J gene TRBJ2-1; TRBD2 matches at 10 bases. The J segment lost 0 bases and the V segment lost 6 bases, leaving 8 bases of the junction unmatched. Germline loops: CDR1 MDHEN, CDR2 SYDVKM. The CDR3 length is 17 residues. The CDR3 region is CASRATSGDSSYNEQFF. CDR3 DNA: TGTGCCAGCAGAGCAACTAGCGGGGACAGCTCCTACAATGAGCAGTTCTTC.

The chain couples TRBV19 to TRBJ1-2, with D perhaps TRBD1 (6 bases). Germline loops: CDR1 LNHDA, CDR2 SQIVND (reference sequence). The length of the CDR3 is 17 residues. V gave up 4 bases and J gave up 0 bases, with 18 bases separating them. CDR3 residues: CASSKRFGGLANYGYTF. CDR3 sequence (DNA): TGTGCCAGTAGTAAGAGGTTCGGGGGGCTGGCTAACTATGGCTACACCTTC. Combining the CDR3 with reference TRBV19 and TRBJ1-2 gives the whole variable domain DGGITQSPKYLFRKEGQNVTLSCEQNLNHDAMYWYRQDPGQGLRLIYYSQIVNDFQKGDIAEGYSVSREKKESFPLTVTSAQKNPTAFYLCASSKRFGGLANYGYTFGSGTRLTVV.

The chain recombines TRBV27 with TRBJ2-1, with 9 bases fitting TRBD2. The CDR3 contains 15 residues. Germline CDR1 reads MNHEY; CDR2 reads SMNVEV (reference sequence). V was clipped by 4 bases and J by 2 bases; unmatched bases: 3. As DNA, the CDR3 is TGTGCCAGCAGTTCTCCTAGCGGGGCCTACAATGAGCAGTTCTTC. This codes for CASSSPSGAYNEQFF.

This clone came up a few times. This chain joins TRBV7-2 and TRBJ2-7; D may be TRBD1 (6 bases). The germline gives CDR1 SGHTA, CDR2 FQGNSA. This CDR3 is built from 15 residues. V was pared by 2 bases and J by 6 bases, with 17 bases between. The CDR3 DNA reads as TGTGCCAGCAGCTTAAACAGGGCACGCCGCGCCGAGCAGTACTTC. It is translated as CASSLNRARRAEQYF.

This sequence joins TRBV18 and TRBJ1-2; 7 bases align to TRBD1. The J segment lost 2 bases and the V segment lost 6 bases, leaving 3 bases of the junction unmatched. CDR1 and CDR2 (germline): KGHSH, LQKENI. The CDR3 is 13 residues long. The CDR3 is CASSGQTNYGYTF. The CDR3 nucleotides read TGTGCCAGCTCGGGACAGACGAACTATGGCTACACCTTC.

Details on this clone: Compared with germline, one end of the junction differs, possibly owing to a read error. The genes are TRBV3-1 (or the pseudogene TRBV3-2) and TRBJ1-1, with D perhaps TRBD1 (6 bases). The germline CDR1 and CDR2 sequences are LGHDT and YNNKEL (reference sequence). The CDR3 runs 13 residues. DNA for the CDR3: TGTGCCAGCTGCCAGTGGGGGCTAACTGAAGCTTTCTTT. This codes for CASCQWGLTEAFF.

The chain employs TRBV5-1 and TRBJ2-2; tentative D call: TRBD1 (6 bases). V was trimmed by 4 bases and J by 1 base, leaving 14 bases between them. The length of the CDR3 is 16 residues. Per germline, CDR1 SGHRS and CDR2 YFSETQ. The CDR3 region has the DNA TGCGCCAGCAGCCCGTCGGACAGCCGGAACACCGGGGAGCTGTTTTTT. This codes for CASSPSDSRNTGELFF. Combining the CDR3 with reference TRBV5-1 and TRBJ2-2 gives the whole variable domain KAGVTQTPRYLIKTRGQQVTLSCSPISGHRSVSWYQQTPGQGLQFLFEYFSETQRNKGNFPGRFSGRQFSNSRSEMNVSTLELGDSALYLCASSPSDSRNTGELFFGEGSRLTVL.